Below are 8 T cell receptor beta chains sequenced from a single sample in a study of control samples from healthy donors and cancer patients. TCRdb's copy holds only in-frame clones and misses some; the assay was immunoSEQ multiplex PCR. Here the sample spans 85,000 to 120,000 clones, roughly nine tenths being singletons. The sample taken for sequencing was blood. These receptor sequences come from a woman aged 18-29 years in good health.

The rearrangement uses TRBV7-2 and TRBJ1-2; tentatively, D is TRBD1 (5 bases). The germline gives CDR1 SGHTA, CDR2 FQGNSA. Trimming stripped 1 base from V and 0 bases from J, with 18 bases between. The CDR3 contains 18 residues. The CDR3 region is CASSLDLFFTGPNYGYTF. CDR3 DNA sequence: TGTGCCAGCAGCTTAGACTTATTCTTTACGGGGCCTAACTATGGCTACACCTTC.

This sequence joins TRBV6-2 or TRBV6-3 and TRBJ1-5; perhaps TRBD1 as D (6 bases). V lost 5 bases and J lost 3, with 11 bases in between. The CDR3 has 14 residues. In germline, CDR1 is MNHEY, CDR2 SVGEGT. CDR3 DNA sequence: TGTGCCAGCAGTACGACAGGCTACAATCAGCCCCAGCATTTT. This gives the protein CASSTTGYNQPQHF.

The chain couples TRBV4-1 to TRBJ1-1, with D tentatively TRBD1 (6 bases). The V end was cut by 4 bases, the J end by 5 bases, with 17 bases between. This CDR3 comprises 15 residues. Germline CDR1 MGHRA, CDR2 YSYEKL. The CDR3 reads CASSPGRWQGTEAFF. The CDR3 nucleotides read TGCGCCAGCAGCCCTGGACGATGGCAGGGGACTGAAGCTTTCTTT.

The J gene is TRBJ1-6, the V gene TRBV11-2; possibly TRBD1 for D (5 bases). V was shortened by 0 bases and J by 8 bases, with 8 bases between the two germline ends. This CDR3 has 14 residues. In germline, CDR1 is SGHAT, CDR2 FQNNGV. The CDR3 nucleotides are TGTGCCAGCAGCTTAGAAGGGGTCTATTCACCCCTCCACTTT. Translation gives CASSLEGVYSPLHF. The variable domain in full, completed from reference TRBV11-2 and TRBJ1-6, reads EAGVAQSPRYKIIEKRQSVAFWCNPISGHATLYWYQQILGQGPKLLIQFQNNGVVDDSQLPKDRFSAERLKGVDSTLKIQPAKLEDSAVYLCASSLEGVYSPLHFGNGTRLTVT.

The J gene is TRBJ1-3, the V gene TRBV15, with 10 bases matching TRBD1. The CDR3 is 15 residues long. Germline V gene data show CDR1 as LNHNV and CDR2 as YYDKDF (reference sequence). V trimming: 5 bases; J trimming: 2 bases; junction bases outside the gene matches: 3. CDR3 bases: TGTGCCACCAGCCGGGACAGGGGAACTGGAAACACCATATATTTT. This translates into CATSRDRGTGNTIYF.

The genes are TRBV3-1 (or the pseudogene TRBV3-2) and TRBJ1-1; D may be TRBD1 (6 bases). The CDR3 has 14 amino acids. V lost 1 base and J 1 base, leaving 7 bases between the germline ends. Per the germline V gene, CDR1 is LGHDT and CDR2 is YNNKEL (reference sequence). CDR3 loop: CASSQAQGNTEAFF. The DNA of the CDR3 is TGTGCCAGCAGCCAAGCACAGGGGAACACTGAAGCTTTCTTT.

This chain uses TRBV7-2 with TRBJ2-7; 8 bases line up with TRBD2. The CDR3 consists of 14 residues. Germline lookup yields CDR1 SGHTA and CDR2 FQGNSA. The V segment lost 5 bases and the J segment 0 bases; nucleotides outside the gene matches: 3. The CDR3 sequence is CASSPSGSSYEQYF. CDR3 sequence (DNA): TGTGCCAGCAGCCCCAGCGGGAGCTCCTACGAGCAGTACTTC.

This clone has a handful of counts. The chain joins TRBV5-6 to TRBJ1-5; TRBD1 is a possible D gene (6 bases). V was pared by 5 bases and J by 1 base, with 16 bases between. The CDR3 sequence is 16 residues long. The germline CDR1 and CDR2 sequences are SGHDT and YYEEEE. The CDR3 coding sequence is TGTGCCAGCAGTTTTTACAGGGTAGAGAGCAATCAGCCCCAGCATTTT. Its translation is CASSFYRVESNQPQHF.